This T cell receptor beta chain came from a study of blood T cells in healthy people across ages. This CDR3 has 10 amino acids. The V gene's germline CDR1 is SNHLY and CDR2 FYNNEI. V lost 2 bases to trimming and J lost 14 bases, with 7 bases between them. The authors ran a second PCR of about 6 to 12 cycles using a sample-barcoded 5' primer and a J-beta primer mix. There were at least 2.5 million CDR3-containing paired-end reads obtained from each sample. TCRdb re-called the 5' RACE reads through MiXCR, storing one row per CDR3 protein. Of around 1,800,000 distinct CDR3 sequences listed, around 42% were seen once; the top ten hold 23%.

The chain links TRBV2 to TRBJ2-1; D is unclear. The specimen sequenced was blood. The clonotype originates from a human donor in good health. The CDR3 region is CASSERREFF. In DNA form, the CDR3 reads TGTGCCAGCAGTGAAAGGAGAGAGTTCTTC.